The clone carrying this T cell receptor beta chain was observed once. Methods used by the authors: Estimated nucleated cell counts came from reference gene primer amplification. Profiling relied on immunoSEQ multiplex PCR, and the TCRdb table lists in-frame clones only, not all of them. The V and J calls and the clone size are those of that table, but D and trimming were determined from the DNA. In the table there are tens of thousands of clones, 90% of which are singletons. V lost 4 bases, J lost 5 bases, and 12 bases stayed unmatched. The CDR3 runs to 16 residues. In germline, CDR1 is SGHRS, CDR2 YFSETQ. The sample originates from a study of blood T cell repertoires in COVID-19. Turning to the study itself: Samples of COVID-19 (acute and convalescent) were obtained from the United States, Italy and Spain. The analysed material was cDNA or gDNA that came from T cells, B-cell-depleted T cells, or PBMCs.

The clonotype comes from a woman aged 40 to 49 with active COVID-19. The J gene is TRBJ2-5, the V gene TRBV5-1, with 9 bases that match TRBD1. Material: peripheral blood. The CDR3 here is CASSPATGGTHETQYF. The CDR3 nucleotides read TGCGCCAGCAGCCCGGCGACAGGGGGTACCCACGAGACCCAGTACTTC.